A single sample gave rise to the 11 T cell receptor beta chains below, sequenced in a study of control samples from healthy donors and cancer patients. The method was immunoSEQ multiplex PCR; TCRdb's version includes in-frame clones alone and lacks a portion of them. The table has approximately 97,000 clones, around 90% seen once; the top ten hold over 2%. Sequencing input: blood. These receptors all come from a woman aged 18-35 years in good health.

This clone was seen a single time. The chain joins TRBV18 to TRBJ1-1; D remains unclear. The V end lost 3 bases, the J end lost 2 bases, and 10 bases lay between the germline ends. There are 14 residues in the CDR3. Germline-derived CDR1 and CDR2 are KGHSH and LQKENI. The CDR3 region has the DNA TGTGCCAGCTCACCGTCTCAGAGAAACACTGAAGCTTTCTTT. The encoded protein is CASSPSQRNTEAFF.

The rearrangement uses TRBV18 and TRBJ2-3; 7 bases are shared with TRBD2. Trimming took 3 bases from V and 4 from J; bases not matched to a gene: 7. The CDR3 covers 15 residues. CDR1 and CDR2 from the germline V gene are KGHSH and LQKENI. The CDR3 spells CASSPTSTYPDTQYF. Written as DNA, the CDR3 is TGTGCCAGCTCACCGACTAGCACTTATCCAGATACGCAGTATTTT. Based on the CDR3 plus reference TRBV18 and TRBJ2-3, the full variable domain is NAGVMQNPRHLVRRRGQEARLRCSPMKGHSHVYWYRQLPEEGLKFMVYLQKENIIDESGMPKERFSAEFPKEGPSILRIQQVVRGDSAAYFCASSPTSTYPDTQYFGPGTRLTVL.

As DNA, the CDR3 is TGTGCCAGCACCTCCGGGACAGGGGAGGGCTACACCTTC. Its translation: CASTSGTGEGYTF. The V call is TRBV11-3, the J call TRBJ1-2, with TRBD1 identical over 10 bases. Germline trimming cut 7 bases from V and 8 bases from J; bases unmatched to any gene: 7. This CDR3 has 13 amino acids. Looked up from germline, CDR1 is SGHNT and CDR2 is YENEEA.

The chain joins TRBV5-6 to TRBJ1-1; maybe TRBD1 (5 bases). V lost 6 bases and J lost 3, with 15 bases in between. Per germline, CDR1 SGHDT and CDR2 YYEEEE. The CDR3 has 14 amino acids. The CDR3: CASTRGGGDTEAFF. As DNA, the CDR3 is TGTGCCAGCACCCGCGGGGGGGGTGACACTGAAGCTTTCTTT.

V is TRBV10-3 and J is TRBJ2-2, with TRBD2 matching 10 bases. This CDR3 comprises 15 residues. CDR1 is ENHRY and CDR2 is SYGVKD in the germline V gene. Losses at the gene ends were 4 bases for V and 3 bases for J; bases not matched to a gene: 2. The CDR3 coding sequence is TGTGCCATCAGTGCTAGCGGGAGAGACACCGGGGAGCTGTTTTTT. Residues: CAISASGRDTGELFF.

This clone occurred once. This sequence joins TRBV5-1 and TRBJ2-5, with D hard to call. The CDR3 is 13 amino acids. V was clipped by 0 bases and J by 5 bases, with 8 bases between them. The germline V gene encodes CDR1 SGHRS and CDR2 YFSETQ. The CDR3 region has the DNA TGCGCCAGCAGCTTGGAACTTCGGGAGACCCAGTACTTC. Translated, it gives CASSLELRETQYF.

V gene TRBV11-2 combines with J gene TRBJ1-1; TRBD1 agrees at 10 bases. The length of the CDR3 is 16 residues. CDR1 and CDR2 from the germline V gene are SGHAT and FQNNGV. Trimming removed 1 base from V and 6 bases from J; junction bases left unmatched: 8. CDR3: CASSLGWRDRGSEAFF. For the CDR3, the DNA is TGTGCCAGCAGCTTAGGCTGGCGGGACAGGGGTTCTGAAGCTTTCTTT.

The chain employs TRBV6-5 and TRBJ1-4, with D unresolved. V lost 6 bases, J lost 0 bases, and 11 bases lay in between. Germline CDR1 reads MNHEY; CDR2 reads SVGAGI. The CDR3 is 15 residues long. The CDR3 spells CASRATPATNEKLFF. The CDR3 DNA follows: TGTGCCAGCAGGGCGACTCCTGCAACTAATGAAAAACTGTTTTTT.

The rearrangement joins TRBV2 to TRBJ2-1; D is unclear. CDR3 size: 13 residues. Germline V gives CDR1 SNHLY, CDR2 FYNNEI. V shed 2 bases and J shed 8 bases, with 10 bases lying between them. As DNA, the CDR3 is TGTGCCAGCAGTGAATCGATCGGGTATGAGCAGTTCTTC. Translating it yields CASSESIGYEQFF.

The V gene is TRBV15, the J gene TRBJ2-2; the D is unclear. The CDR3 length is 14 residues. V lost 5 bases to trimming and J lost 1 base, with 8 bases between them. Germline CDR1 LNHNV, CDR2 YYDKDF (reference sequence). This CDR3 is CATSFKGNTGELFF. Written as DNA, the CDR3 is TGTGCCACCAGCTTCAAAGGGAACACCGGGGAGCTGTTTTTT.

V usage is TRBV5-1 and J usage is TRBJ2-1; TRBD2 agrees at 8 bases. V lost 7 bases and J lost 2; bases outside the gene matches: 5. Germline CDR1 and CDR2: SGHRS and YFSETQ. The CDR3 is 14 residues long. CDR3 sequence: CASGTSGTYNEQFF. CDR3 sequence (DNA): TGCGCCAGCGGCACTAGCGGTACCTACAATGAGCAGTTCTTC. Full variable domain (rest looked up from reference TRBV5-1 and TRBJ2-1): KAGVTQTPRYLIKTRGQQVTLSCSPISGHRSVSWYQQTPGQGLQFLFEYFSETQRNKGNFPGRFSGRQFSNSRSEMNVSTLELGDSALYLCASGTSGTYNEQFFGPGTRLTVL.